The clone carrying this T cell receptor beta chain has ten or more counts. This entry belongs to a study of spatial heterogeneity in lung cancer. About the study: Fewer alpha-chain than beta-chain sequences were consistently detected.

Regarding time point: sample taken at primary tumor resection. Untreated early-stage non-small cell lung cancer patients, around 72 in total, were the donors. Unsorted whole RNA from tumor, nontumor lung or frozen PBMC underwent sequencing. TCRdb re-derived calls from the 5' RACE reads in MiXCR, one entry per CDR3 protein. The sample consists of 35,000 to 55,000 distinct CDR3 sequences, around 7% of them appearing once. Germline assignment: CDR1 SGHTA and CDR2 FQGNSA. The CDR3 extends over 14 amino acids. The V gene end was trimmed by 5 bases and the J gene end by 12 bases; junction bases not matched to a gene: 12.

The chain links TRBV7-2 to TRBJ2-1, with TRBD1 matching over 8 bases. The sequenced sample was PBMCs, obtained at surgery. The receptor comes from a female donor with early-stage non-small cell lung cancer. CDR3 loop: CASSRHRTGPAQFF. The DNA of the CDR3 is TGTGCCAGCAGCCGCCACCGGACAGGGCCTGCGCAGTTCTTC.